This TCR beta chain was profiled in a study of human T cells and chemical hapten exposure. Study at large: Researchers reported sensitizing an approximately 2 cm by approximately 2 cm upper inner arm skin site with 2% DPC.

V lost 3 bases and J 6 bases, leaving 17 bases between the germline ends. The CDR3 runs 15 residues. CDR1 LNHNV and CDR2 YYDKDF come from the germline V gene (reference sequence). Unique molecular identifiers were attached to individual cDNA molecules within the library. MiXCR, applied by TCRdb to the RACE reads, yields one record per CDR3 protein. The table shows 70,000 to 75,000 distinct CDR3 sequences, with about 31% occurring only once. As regards this clonotype: The target antigen is unknown.

Whole-study findings and limits: Patch test score showed a positive correlation with PT1 expanded TCR counts.

Time point denoted: patch test 1, 2 weeks after DPC sensitization. Treatment in this sample: therapeutic diphenylcyclopropenone sensitization with weekly scalp DPC. The J gene is TRBJ2-5, the V gene TRBV15; TRBD2 might be the D (5 bases). The origin of this receptor is a man aged 40-49 years with alopecia areata. Some clones in this sample may be carry-over from other donors' samples. The sample was whole blood, taken in connection with sensitization to the hapten diphenylcyclopropenone (DPC). The CDR3 coding sequence is TGTGCCACCAGCAGGGGGAGTATCCAGGCTAAGACCCAGTACTTC. Its protein product is CATSRGSIQAKTQYF.